This entry describes one T cell receptor (beta chain). This record comes from a study of OX40 agonist ivuxolimab in advanced cancers. The length of the CDR3 is 15 residues. CDR1 SGHRS and CDR2 YFSETQ come from the germline V gene. V was trimmed by 0 bases and J by 5 bases, leaving 15 bases between them. Profiling relied on immunoSEQ multiplex PCR, and the TCRdb table lists in-frame clones only, not all of them. The table includes about 25,000 clones, around 81% detected once. The sequenced sample was CD4+ or CD8+ T cells sorted from blood, obtained in a trial of the OX40 agonist ivuxolimab. This receptor was obtained from an adult with an advanced solid tumor such as melanoma, head and neck, liver or kidney cancer. V usage is TRBV5-1 and J usage is TRBJ2-7, with D tentatively TRBD1 or TRBD2 (5 bases each). As DNA, the CDR3 is TGCGCCAGCAGCTTGGCAGGGACGGCTTATGACGAGCAGTACTTC. Protein sequence: CASSLAGTAYDEQYF.